This T cell receptor beta chain is from a study of breast tumors, draining lymph nodes, adjacent tissues. Study-level findings and limits: Luminal-like breast cancer showed significantly greater tumor-nontumor repertoire similarity than basal-like breast cancer did. Tumor repertoires ranked between lymph nodes and nontumor tissue in diversity, with V and J gene preferences.

Per the germline V gene, CDR1 is MNHNS and CDR2 is SASEGT. This CDR3 has 15 residues. The junction had 8 bases not matched to a gene; V was cut back by 5 bases and J by 6 bases. This clonotype occurred many times. Its antigen is unknown. One entry per CDR3 protein results from TCRdb running MiXCR on the multiplex PCR reads. The sample includes under 25,000 distinct CDR3 sequences, roughly 55% of them seen just once. This receptor was identified in a female donor with breast cancer. Some clones in this sample may be carry-over from other donors' samples. The V call is TRBV6-1, the J call TRBJ2-1; 9 bases agree with TRBD2. Specimen: breast tumor tissue. CDR3 in amino acids: CASSLAGGPVNEQFF. The CDR3 nucleotides read TGTGCCAGCAGTCTCGCGGGGGGGCCGGTCAATGAGCAGTTCTTC.